The T cell receptor beta chain under discussion was sequenced for a study of long-term antiretroviral therapy in people with HIV. Germline V gives CDR1 KGHSH, CDR2 LQKENI. The CDR3 has 15 amino acids. Trimming at V came to 3 bases and at J to 4 bases, leaving 7 bases not matched to a gene. At the survey level, the v3.0 immunoSEQ assay was run. The data were produced by immunoSEQ multiplex PCR, yet TCRdb's version contains in-frame clones alone and is incomplete. The sample has tens of thousands of clones; roughly 82% are singletons. This receptor was obtained from a man aged 18 to 29 with HIV. Here the sequenced sample was unsorted PBMCs, taken 0.6 years after starting antiretroviral therapy. This sequence joins TRBV18 and TRBJ2-7; TRBD2 aligns across 9 bases. CDR3: CASSPGSGRIYEQYF. In DNA form, the CDR3 reads TGTGCCAGCTCACCCGGCAGCGGGAGGATATACGAGCAGTACTTC.